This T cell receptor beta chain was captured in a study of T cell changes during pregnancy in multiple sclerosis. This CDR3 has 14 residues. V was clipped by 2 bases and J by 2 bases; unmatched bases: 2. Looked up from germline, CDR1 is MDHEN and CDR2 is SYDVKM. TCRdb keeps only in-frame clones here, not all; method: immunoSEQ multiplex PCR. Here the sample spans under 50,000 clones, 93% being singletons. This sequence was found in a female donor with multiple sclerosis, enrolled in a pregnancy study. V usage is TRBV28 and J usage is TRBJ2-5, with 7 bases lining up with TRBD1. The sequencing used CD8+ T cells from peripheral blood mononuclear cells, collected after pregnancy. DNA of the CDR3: TGTGCCAGCAGTTTAACCAGGGGGCAAGAGACCCAGTACTTC. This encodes CASSLTRGQETQYF.